The 22 T cell receptor beta chains below were found in one sample sequenced in a study of blood T cell repertoires in COVID-19. Clones were read by immunoSEQ multiplex PCR, and TCRdb kept only the in-frame ones, dropping some. The data show nearly 45,000 clones, with around 84% seen just once and over 40% held by the top ten. The sequenced material came from peripheral blood. Receptors originate from a human donor in a cohort sampled during active COVID-19.

V and J are TRBV19 and TRBJ1-3, with TRBD1 matching 10 bases. Trimming at V came to 9 bases and at J to 2 bases, leaving 10 bases not matched to a gene. CDR3 size: 16 residues. Germline-derived CDR1 and CDR2 are LNHDA and SQIVND (reference sequence). This chain's CDR3 is CASLGQGTSTGNTIYF. DNA for the CDR3: TGTGCCAGCCTGGGACAGGGGACCTCGACTGGAAACACCATATATTTT.

The V and J genes are TRBV6-5 and TRBJ2-2, with D uncertain. This CDR3 contains 16 residues. The V end lost 0 bases, the J end lost 3 bases, and 11 bases lay between the germline ends. Per the germline V gene, CDR1 is MNHEY and CDR2 is SVGAGI. CDR3 DNA: TGTGCCAGCAGTTACTCTAGCAGACTGGACACCGGGGAGCTGTTTTTT. It specifies CASSYSSRLDTGELFF.

CDR3 nucleotide sequence: TGTGCCAGCAGTGGGACAGGGGTAGGGGAAAAACTGTTTTTT. Translated, it gives CASSGTGVGEKLFF. The chain links TRBV28 to TRBJ1-4; 10 bases are a match to TRBD1. V gave up 5 bases and J gave up 8 bases; unmatched junction bases: 5. Germline V gene data show CDR1 as MDHEN and CDR2 as SYDVKM. This CDR3 contains 14 residues.

This chain joins TRBV6-5 and TRBJ2-7; 7 bases align to TRBD1. Germline-derived CDR1 and CDR2 are MNHEY and SVGAGI. Trimming took 8 bases from V and 0 from J; bases not matched to a gene: 7. The CDR3 runs to 14 residues. The CDR3 DNA follows: TGTGCCAGCGGGTACAGGGGTGGCTCCTACGAGCAGTACGTC. Translating gives CASGYRGGSYEQYV.

DNA of the CDR3: TGTGCCAGCAGTTTCGTAACAGGGGTTAACTATGGCTACACCTTC. Residues: CASSFVTGVNYGYTF. This chain connects TRBV28 to TRBJ1-2; TRBD1 agrees at 7 bases. This CDR3 is 15 amino acids long. V shed 3 bases, J shed 1 base, and the junction held 5 bases outside the gene matches. Germline loops: CDR1 MDHEN, CDR2 SYDVKM.

The chain combines TRBV6-5 with TRBJ1-1; the match to TRBD1 covers 8 bases. The V gene's germline CDR1 is MNHEY and CDR2 SVGAGI. The CDR3 length is 14 residues. Trimming cost V 6 bases and J 5 bases; bases outside gene matches: 8. The CDR3 nucleotides read TGTGCCAGCAGACCAGACAGGGGTGGAACTGAAGCTTTCTTT. This encodes CASRPDRGGTEAFF.

This clone was recorded a few times. The chain combines TRBV5-8 with TRBJ1-4; D perhaps matches TRBD1 (5 bases). V shed 1 base and J shed 6 bases, with 13 bases lying between them. Germline CDR1 reads SGHTS; CDR2 reads YDEGEE. This CDR3 contains 15 residues. CDR3 in DNA: TGTGCCAGCAGCTTGCGACAGCCTGGACATGAAAAACTGTTTTTT. It is translated as CASSLRQPGHEKLFF.

This clone has a handful of counts. This rearrangement joins TRBV7-9 to TRBJ1-4; D is uncertain. Trimming cost V 2 bases and J 5 bases, with 9 bases left between them. Per germline, CDR1 SEHNR and CDR2 FQNEAQ (reference sequence). The CDR3 totals 14 residues. For the CDR3, the DNA is TGTGCCAGCAGCTTACAGGCGGGGAATGAAAAACTGTTTTTT. Amino acid sequence: CASSLQAGNEKLFF. Filled out from reference TRBV7-9 and TRBJ1-4, the complete variable domain reads DTGVSQNPRHKITKRGQNVTFRCDPISEHNRLYWYRQTLGQGPEFLTYFQNEAQLEKSRLLSDRFSAERPKGSFSTLEIQRTEQGDSAMYLCASSLQAGNEKLFFGSGTQLSVL.

This chain links TRBV9 with TRBJ2-2, with no clear D. With 0 bases removed from V and 4 bases from J, the gap between germline ends came to 10 bases. The CDR3 extends over 15 amino acids. Germline assignment: CDR1 SGDLS and CDR2 YYNGEE. Here the CDR3 reads CASSVDLGATGELFF. The CDR3 bases are TGTGCCAGCAGCGTAGACTTAGGAGCCACCGGGGAGCTGTTTTTT.

This rearrangement joins TRBV27 to TRBJ2-5, with TRBD2 matching over 11 bases. This CDR3 contains 16 residues. Looked up from germline, CDR1 is MNHEY and CDR2 is SMNVEV (reference sequence). Trimming at V came to 5 bases and at J to 5 bases, leaving 10 bases not matched to a gene. In DNA, the CDR3 is TGTGCCAGCAGTGCGACTAGCGGGGTGTTAGGTGAGACCCAGTACTTC. It specifies CASSATSGVLGETQYF.

The V and J genes are TRBV25-1 and TRBJ1-2, with 8 bases that match TRBD1. Per germline, CDR1 MGHDK and CDR2 SYGVNS. The CDR3 is 14 amino acids. The V segment lost 6 bases and the J segment 8 bases; nucleotides outside the gene matches: 11. The CDR3 loop reads CASRDREPSRGYTF. CDR3 nucleotide sequence: TGTGCCAGCAGGGACAGGGAACCGAGTAGGGGCTACACCTTC.

This rearrangement joins TRBV7-9 to TRBJ2-1; tentatively, D is TRBD2 (6 bases). With 5 bases removed from V and 5 bases from J, the gap between germline ends came to 13 bases. CDR3 length: 14 residues. Germline loops: CDR1 SEHNR, CDR2 FQNEAQ (reference sequence). CDR3 DNA: TGTGCCAGCAGCCCGAGGAGACTAGACAATGAGCAGTTCTTC. Amino acid sequence: CASSPRRLDNEQFF.

V usage is TRBV7-9 and J usage is TRBJ2-3; possible D gene TRBD2, 6 bases. V lost 5 bases and J 4 bases, leaving 13 bases between the germline ends. CDR1 SEHNR and CDR2 FQNEAQ come from the germline V gene (reference sequence). The CDR3 has 14 amino acids. The CDR3 protein is CASSPRAGPDTQYF. DNA of the CDR3: TGTGCCAGCAGCCCGAGGGCGGGGCCAGATACGCAGTATTTT.

The gene calls are TRBV7-9 and TRBJ1-4; TRBD1 matches at 7 bases. From germline, CDR1 is SEHNR and CDR2 FQNEAQ (reference sequence). V dropped 1 base and J dropped 10; count of bases not matched to a gene: 6. The CDR3 is made up of 14 amino acids. CDR3 coding DNA: TGTGCCAGCAGCTTAGTGGGGGGACAGACAAAACTGTTTTTT. It codes for CASSLVGGQTKLFF.

The gene calls are TRBV6-5 and TRBJ2-7, with a possible D match to TRBD2 (6 bases). CDR1 is MNHEY and CDR2 is SVGAGI in the germline V gene. The CDR3 covers 14 residues. DNA for the CDR3: TGTGCCAGCAGTGACTCCCCCGGGGAGGACGAGCAGTACGTC. Amino acids: CASSDSPGEDEQYV.

J is TRBJ1-2 and V is TRBV29-1, with unresolved D. The CDR3 is 15 residues long. The germline gives CDR1 SQVTM, CDR2 ANQGSEA. Between the trimmed V and J ends, which lost 6 bases and 3 bases, there was a span of 20 bases. This CDR3 reads CSVAGREVWDYGYTF. The CDR3 DNA sequence: TGCAGCGTCGCTGGGAGGGAGGTTTGGGACTATGGCTACACCTTC.

The chain employs TRBV7-8 and TRBJ1-5; TRBD1 agrees at 9 bases. CDR1 is SGHVS, CDR2 FQNEAQ, per germline. This CDR3 region has 15 residues. With 5 bases clipped from V and 3 bases from J, the junction kept 5 bases outside the gene matches. CDR3 loop: CASSIDRGANQPQHF. CDR3 nucleotide sequence: TGTGCCAGCAGCATAGACAGGGGGGCCAATCAGCCCCAGCATTTT. Based on the CDR3 plus reference TRBV7-8 and TRBJ1-5, the full variable domain is GAGVSQSPRYKVAKRGQDVALRCDPISGHVSLFWYQQALGQGPEFLTYFQNEAQLDKSGLPSDRFFAERPEGSVSTLKIQRTQQEDSAVYLCASSIDRGANQPQHFGDGTRLSIL.

For the CDR3, the DNA is TGTGCCAGCAGCCCGCGCCTGACAGGGATGAGGGAGACCCAGTACTTC. Translation: CASSPRLTGMRETQYF. The chain uses TRBV3-1 (or the pseudogene TRBV3-2) and TRBJ2-5; 7 bases align to TRBD1. The CDR3 contains 16 residues. Germline values: CDR1 LGHDT, CDR2 YNNKEL (reference sequence). V lost 4 bases, J lost 5 bases, and 13 bases stayed unmatched.

The chain has TRBV24-1 and TRBJ2-5; D call uncertain. The V and J ends lost 4 bases and 4 bases respectively, with 6 bases between them. Germline CDR1 KGHDR, CDR2 SFDVKD. This CDR3 contains 12 residues. The CDR3 sequence is CATSDHGETQYF. In DNA, the CDR3 is TGTGCCACCAGTGACCACGGAGAGACCCAGTACTTC.

The chain couples TRBV7-8 to TRBJ1-5, with TRBD1 identical over 10 bases. Germline V gene data show CDR1 as SGHVS and CDR2 as FQNEAQ. This CDR3 comprises 17 residues. The junction had 14 bases not matched to a gene; V was cut back by 5 bases and J by 7 bases. The CDR3 nucleotides are TGTGCCAGCAGCCTAAGGACAGGGGGGACCTATGGCCAGCCCCAGCATTTT. Translating it yields CASSLRTGGTYGQPQHF.

The chain is built from TRBV4-3 and TRBJ1-4; TRBD1 matches at 7 bases. V trimming: 2 bases; J trimming: 12 bases; junction bases outside the gene matches: 12. CDR3 length: 15 amino acids. The V gene's germline CDR1 is LGHNA and CDR2 YSLEER. The CDR3 loop is CASSQLDRAPVELFF. In DNA, the CDR3 is TGCGCCAGCAGCCAACTAGACAGGGCGCCTGTGGAACTGTTTTTT.

This clone appeared once. The V call is TRBV3-1 (or the pseudogene TRBV3-2), the J call TRBJ2-5, with 9 positions matching TRBD1. Per germline, CDR1 LGHDT and CDR2 YNNKEL (reference sequence). This CDR3 is 14 amino acids long. The junction had 4 bases not matched to a gene; V was cut back by 4 bases and J by 4 bases. The chain's CDR3 is CASSLPDRGETQYF. Here the CDR3 DNA reads TGTGCCAGCAGCCTACCGGACAGGGGAGAGACCCAGTACTTC.